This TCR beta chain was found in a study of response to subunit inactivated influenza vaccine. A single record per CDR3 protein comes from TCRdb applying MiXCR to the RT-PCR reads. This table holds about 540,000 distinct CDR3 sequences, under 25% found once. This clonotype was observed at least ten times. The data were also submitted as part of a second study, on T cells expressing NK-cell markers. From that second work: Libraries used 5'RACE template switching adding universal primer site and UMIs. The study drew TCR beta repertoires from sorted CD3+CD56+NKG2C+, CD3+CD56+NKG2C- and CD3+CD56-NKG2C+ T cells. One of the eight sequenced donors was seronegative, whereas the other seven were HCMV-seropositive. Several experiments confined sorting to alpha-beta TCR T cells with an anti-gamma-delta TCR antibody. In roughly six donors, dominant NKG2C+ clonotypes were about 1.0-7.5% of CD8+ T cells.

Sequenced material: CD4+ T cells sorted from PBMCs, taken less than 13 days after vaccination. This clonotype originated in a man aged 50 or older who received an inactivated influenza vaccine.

The CDR3 nucleotides read TGTGCCAGCAGCTTCCGGGGGGCAAATGAGCAGTTCTTC. As protein: CASSFRGANEQFF. The V gene is TRBV7-9, the J gene TRBJ2-1; weak D call: TRBD2 (7 bases). Deletions cut 3 bases from V and 7 bases from J, with 10 bases between. In germline, CDR1 is SEHNR, CDR2 FQNEAQ (reference sequence). This CDR3 is built from 13 residues.